These 20 T cell receptor beta chains originate from one sample sequenced in a study of molecular identifiers for immune sequencing clone quantification. TCRdb re-called the PCR reads with MiXCR, one entry per CDR3 protein. This sample has a few hundred thousand distinct CDR3 sequences; over 20% occur once, and the top ten carry about 0.8%. The sequenced material came from naive CD8+ T cells from blood, with Jurkat cell RNA spiked in. The subset here: FACS-sorted CD8+CD4-CCR7+CD45RA+ naive T cells. These receptors came from a human donor in good health. Some libraries in this study had Jurkat cell RNA spiked in.

A note on this clonotype: One base away lies a much larger clone, so this may be a sequencing read error. This rearrangement joins TRBV24-1 to TRBJ2-7; D perhaps matches TRBD2 (5 bases). The CDR3 is 10 amino acids. In germline, CDR1 is KGHDR, CDR2 SFDVKD. CDR3 sequence (DNA): TGTGCCACCAGTGCAGGCCGGGGTTCCTTC. It encodes CATSAGRGSF.

This clonotype was found a few times. The V call is TRBV3-1, the J call TRBJ2-2; possible D gene TRBD1, 5 bases. This CDR3 spans 16 amino acids. The germline V gene has CDR1 LGHDT and CDR2 YNNKEL (reference sequence). V lost 0 bases, J lost 6 bases, and 14 bases lay in between. CDR3: CASSQDVWGPAGELFF. The DNA for the CDR3 is TGTGCCAGCAGCCAAGACGTGTGGGGCCCGGCCGGGGAGCTGTTTTTT.

Concerning this clonotype itself: A much larger clone lies one base from this, so it may be a read error. The rearrangement links TRBV4-2 to TRBJ1-5, with D possibly being TRBD1 (5 bases). Germline-derived CDR1 and CDR2 are LGHNA and YNFKEQ. This CDR3 spans 12 amino acids. CDR3 nucleotide sequence: TGTGCCAACAGCCAAGGGGTCCAGCCCCAGCATTTT. Amino acid sequence: CANSQGVQPQHF.

This clonotype has only a few counts. The chain links TRBV7-9 to TRBJ2-5; D not resolved. Trimming removed 2 bases from V and 5 bases from J, with 9 bases in between. Germline V gene data show CDR1 as SEHNR and CDR2 as FQNEAQ (reference sequence). CDR3 length: 13 residues. The CDR3 DNA sequence: TGTGCCAGCAGCTTAACGCAATCGGAGACCCAGTACTTC. It specifies CASSLTQSETQYF.

The V gene is TRBV5-6, the J gene TRBJ2-3, with unresolved D. The V gene's germline CDR1 is SGHDT and CDR2 YYEEEE. Trimming pared 3 bases from V and 3 bases from J, leaving 8 bases between. The CDR3 is 13 residues long. The CDR3 DNA is TGTGCCAGCAGCTCGTGGGGTACAGATACGCAGTATTTT. It yields the protein CASSSWGTDTQYF.

This clonotype occurred a few times. This rearrangement joins TRBV7-8 to TRBJ2-3; D gene ambiguous. Trimming took off 5 bases at V and 4 bases at J, with 7 bases between the two ends. The CDR3 runs to 12 residues. Germline CDR1 is SGHVS and CDR2 is FQNEAQ. The CDR3 sequence: CASSAHADTQYF. As DNA, the CDR3 is TGTGCCAGCAGCGCCCACGCAGATACGCAGTATTTT.

In regard to this clonotype: A read error may be the cause here, since a much bigger clone is one base away. This chain uses TRBV30 with TRBJ2-7, with a tentative D call TRBD2 (5 bases). The CDR3 spans 11 residues. V dropped 2 bases and J dropped 7 bases, with 9 bases sitting between them. Germline V gene data show CDR1 as GTSNPN and CDR2 as SVGIG (reference sequence). The CDR3 DNA reads TGTGCCTGGAGTCCCGTAGCGGAGCAGTACTTC. It translates to CAWSPVAEQYF.

The genes are TRBV3-1 and TRBJ2-5; D gene unclear. With 0 bases removed from V and 0 bases from J, the gap between germline ends came to 5 bases. Germline CDR1 is LGHDT and CDR2 is YNNKEL (reference sequence). This CDR3 contains 14 residues. CDR3 DNA: TGTGCCAGCAGCCAAGATTTGGACCAAGAGACCCAGTACTTC. Its translation: CASSQDLDQETQYF.

This clonotype has at least ten counts. The chain combines TRBV9 with TRBJ2-3, with TRBD2 matching over 7 bases. This CDR3 is 18 amino acids long. With V trimmed by 3 bases and J by 2 bases, 15 bases remained unmatched. In germline, CDR1 is SGDLS, CDR2 YYNGEE. The CDR3 region has the DNA TGTGCCAGCAGCGGGGGACCTTGGGAGGGCCGTCTCACAGATACGCAGTATTTT. Translation: CASSGGPWEGRLTDTQYF.

This clonotype was seen a handful of times. The chain combines TRBV3-1 with TRBJ1-4; TRBD1 agrees at 7 bases. The germline V gene encodes CDR1 LGHDT and CDR2 YNNKEL (reference sequence). The CDR3 consists of 14 residues. V lost 3 bases and J lost 4; bases outside the gene matches: 2. CDR3 sequence: CASSQTGSNEKLFF. The CDR3 DNA reads TGTGCCAGCAGCCAGACAGGGAGTAATGAAAAACTGTTTTTT.

This clonotype has a handful of counts. J is TRBJ2-7 and V is TRBV11-2; D ambiguous. Germline CDR1 SGHAT, CDR2 FQNNGV. The CDR3 consists of 13 residues. The ends were cut back, 4 bases at V and 3 bases at J, with 10 bases in the middle. In DNA form, the CDR3 reads TGTGCCAGCAGCTCGCCGAACAGCTACGAGCAGTACTTC. This gives the protein CASSSPNSYEQYF.

For this clonotype: The CDR3 end shows no conserved phenylalanine or tryptophan, and so a read error is likely. This chain links TRBV4-3 with TRBJ2-2; the D gene is possibly TRBD2 (5 bases). This CDR3 is built from 14 residues. Trimming removed 3 bases from V and 4 bases from J, with 9 bases in between. Germline V gene data show CDR1 as LGHNA and CDR2 as YSLEER. The CDR3 DNA reads as TGCGCCAGCAGCCATTTAGCGAGCACCGGGGAGCTGTTTCTT. Translation gives CASSHLASTGELFL.

This clonotype was seen a few times. V usage is TRBV6-6 and J usage is TRBJ1-5; no definite D call. Looked up from germline, CDR1 is MNHNY and CDR2 is SVGAGI (reference sequence). The V and J ends lost 8 bases and 2 bases respectively, with 13 bases between them. This CDR3 is built from 14 residues. CDR3 coding DNA: TGTGCCAGCTGTACGATGTTGGGCAATCAGCCCCAGCATTTT. Protein product: CASCTMLGNQPQHF.

The chain uses TRBV2 and TRBJ2-1, with D perhaps matching TRBD2 (6 bases). The CDR3 is 13 amino acids. V shed 6 bases and J shed 4 bases, with 10 bases lying between them. Germline lookup yields CDR1 SNHLY and CDR2 FYNNEI. In nucleotides, the CDR3 is TGTGCCAGCAGCACTCGGGAGTACAATGAGCAGTTCTTC. Translating it yields CASSTREYNEQFF.

This clonotype was picked up many times. The chain recombines TRBV5-1 with TRBJ2-7; D gene unclear. The V end lost 2 bases, the J end lost 4 bases, and 13 bases lay between the germline ends. Germline assignment: CDR1 SGHRS and CDR2 YFSETQ. This CDR3 spans 14 amino acids. CDR3 sequence: CASSFQLGPYEQYF. CDR3 nucleotide sequence: TGCGCCAGCAGCTTTCAACTGGGTCCGTACGAGCAGTACTTC.

The V call is TRBV12-3 or TRBV12-4, the J call TRBJ1-3; a weak D match, TRBD1 (6 bases). V dropped 3 bases and J dropped 5 bases, with 14 bases sitting between them. The CDR3 length is 15 residues. The CDR3 sequence: CASSFSPGHRNTIYF. In DNA form, the CDR3 reads TGTGCCAGCAGTTTTTCCCCGGGACACAGAAACACCATATATTTT.

This clonotype was recorded at least ten times. CDR3 loop: CASSYGTSGGYEQFF. In nucleotides, the CDR3 is TGTGCCAGCAGCTACGGGACTAGCGGGGGCTATGAGCAGTTCTTC. The rearrangement joins TRBV11-2 to TRBJ2-1, with 14 nucleotides matching TRBD2. V was clipped by 4 bases and J by 8 bases; unmatched bases: 4. CDR3 length: 15 amino acids. Germline CDR1 and CDR2: SGHAT and FQNNGV.

This chain links TRBV9 with TRBJ2-7; possibly TRBD2 for D (5 bases). CDR3 length: 16 amino acids. V lost 4 bases, J lost 6 bases, and 23 bases lay in between. Germline V gives CDR1 SGDLS, CDR2 YYNGEE. The CDR3 loop reads CASSPSGEIPLAEQYF. CDR3 in DNA: TGTGCCAGCAGCCCGAGTGGGGAGATACCTCTTGCCGAGCAGTACTTC.

This clonotype was counted only a few times. The V and J genes are TRBV6-5 and TRBJ2-1; D is unclear. This CDR3 region has 14 residues. The germline V gene encodes CDR1 MNHEY and CDR2 SVGAGI. The V gene lost 4 bases and the J gene lost 7 bases, with 14 bases spanning the gap. The CDR3 loop is CASSSSPTRNEQFF. CDR3 coding DNA: TGTGCCAGCAGTTCATCGCCCACTCGGAATGAGCAGTTCTTC.

V is TRBV6-2 or TRBV6-3 and J is TRBJ2-3, with D uncertain. Germline-derived CDR1 and CDR2 are MNHEY and SVGEGT. Deletions cut 5 bases from V and 4 bases from J, with 16 bases between. The CDR3 extends over 15 amino acids. CDR3: CASSQPLLNPDTQYF. The CDR3 bases are TGTGCCAGCAGTCAACCCTTACTAAACCCAGATACGCAGTATTTT.